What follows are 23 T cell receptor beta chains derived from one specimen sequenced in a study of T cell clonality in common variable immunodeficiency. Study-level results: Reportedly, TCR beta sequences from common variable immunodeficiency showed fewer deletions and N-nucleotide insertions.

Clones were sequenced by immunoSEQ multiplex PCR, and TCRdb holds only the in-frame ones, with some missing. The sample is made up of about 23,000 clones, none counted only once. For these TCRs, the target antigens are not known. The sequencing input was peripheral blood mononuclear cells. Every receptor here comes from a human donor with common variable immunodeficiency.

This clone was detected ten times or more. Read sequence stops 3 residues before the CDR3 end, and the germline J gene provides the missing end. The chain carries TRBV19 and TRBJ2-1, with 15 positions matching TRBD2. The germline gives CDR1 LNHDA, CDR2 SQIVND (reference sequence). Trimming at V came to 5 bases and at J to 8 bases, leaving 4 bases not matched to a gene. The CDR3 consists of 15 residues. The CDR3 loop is CASSGLAGGYDEQFF. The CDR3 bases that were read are TGTGCCAGTAGTGGACTAGCGGGGGGGTATGATGAG.

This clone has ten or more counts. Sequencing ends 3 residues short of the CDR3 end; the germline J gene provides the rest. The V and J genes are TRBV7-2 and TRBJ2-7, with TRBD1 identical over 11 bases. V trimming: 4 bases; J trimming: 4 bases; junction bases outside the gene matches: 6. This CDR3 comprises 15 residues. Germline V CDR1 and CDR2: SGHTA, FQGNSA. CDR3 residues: CASSSPGQGVYEQYF. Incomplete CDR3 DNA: TGTGCCAGCAGCTCTCCGGGACAGGGGGTGTACGAG.

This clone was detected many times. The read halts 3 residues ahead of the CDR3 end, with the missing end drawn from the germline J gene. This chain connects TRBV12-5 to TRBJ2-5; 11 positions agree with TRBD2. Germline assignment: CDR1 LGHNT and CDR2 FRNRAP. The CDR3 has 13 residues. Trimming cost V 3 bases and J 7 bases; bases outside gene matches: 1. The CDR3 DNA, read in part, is TGTGCTAGTGGTTTTAGCGGGAGGGGGACC. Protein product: CASGFSGRGT. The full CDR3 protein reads CASGFSGRGTQYF. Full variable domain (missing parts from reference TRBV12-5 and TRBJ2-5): DARVTQTPRHKVTEMGQEVTMRCQPILGHNTVFWYRQTMMQGLELLAYFRNRAPLDDSGMPKDRFSAEMPDATLATLKIQPSEPRDSAVYFCASGFSGRGTQYFGPGTRLLVL.

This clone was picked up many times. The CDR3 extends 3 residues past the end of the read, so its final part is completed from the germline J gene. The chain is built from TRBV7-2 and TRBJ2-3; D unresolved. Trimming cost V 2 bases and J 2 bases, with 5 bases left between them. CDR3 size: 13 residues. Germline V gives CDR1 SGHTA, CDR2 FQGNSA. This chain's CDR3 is CASSLLFTDTQYF. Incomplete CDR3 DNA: TGTGCCAGCAGCTTACTTTTCACAGATACG.

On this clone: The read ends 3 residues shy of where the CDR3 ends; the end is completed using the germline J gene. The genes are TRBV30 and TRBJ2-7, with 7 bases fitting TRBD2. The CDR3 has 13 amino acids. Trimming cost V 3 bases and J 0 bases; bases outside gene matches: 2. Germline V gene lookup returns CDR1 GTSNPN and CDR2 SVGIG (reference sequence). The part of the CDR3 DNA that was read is TGTGCCTGGAGGGGGGACTACTCCTACGAG. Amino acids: CAWRGDYSYE. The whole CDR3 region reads CAWRGDYSYEQYF.

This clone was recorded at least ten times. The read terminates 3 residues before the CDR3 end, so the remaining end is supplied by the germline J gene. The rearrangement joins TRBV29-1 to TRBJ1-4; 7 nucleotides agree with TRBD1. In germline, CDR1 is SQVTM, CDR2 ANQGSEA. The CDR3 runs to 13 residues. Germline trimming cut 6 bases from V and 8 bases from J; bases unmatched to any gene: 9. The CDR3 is CSVGTAGGEKLFF. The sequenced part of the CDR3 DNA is TGCAGCGTCGGGACAGCGGGGGGGGAAAAA.

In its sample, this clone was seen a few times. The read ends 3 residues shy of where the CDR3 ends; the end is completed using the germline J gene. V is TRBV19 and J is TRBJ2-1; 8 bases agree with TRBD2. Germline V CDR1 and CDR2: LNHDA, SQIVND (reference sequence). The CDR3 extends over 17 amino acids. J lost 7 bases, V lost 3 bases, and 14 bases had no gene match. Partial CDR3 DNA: TGTGCCAGTAGTATTATCTCGGCGGGAGGAAAGGGTAATGAG. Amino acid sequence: CASSIISAGGKGNE. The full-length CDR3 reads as CASSIISAGGKGNEQFF.

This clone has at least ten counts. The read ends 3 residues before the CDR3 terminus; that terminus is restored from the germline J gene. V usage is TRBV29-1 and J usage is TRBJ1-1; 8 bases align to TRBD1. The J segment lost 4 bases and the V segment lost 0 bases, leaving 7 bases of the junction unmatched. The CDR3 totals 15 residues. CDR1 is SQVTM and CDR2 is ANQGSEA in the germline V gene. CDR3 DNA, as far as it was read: TGCAGCGTTGAAGAGGCAGGGGGCGGCTTCACTGAA. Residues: CSVEEAGGGFTE. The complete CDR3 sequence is CSVEEAGGGFTEAFF.

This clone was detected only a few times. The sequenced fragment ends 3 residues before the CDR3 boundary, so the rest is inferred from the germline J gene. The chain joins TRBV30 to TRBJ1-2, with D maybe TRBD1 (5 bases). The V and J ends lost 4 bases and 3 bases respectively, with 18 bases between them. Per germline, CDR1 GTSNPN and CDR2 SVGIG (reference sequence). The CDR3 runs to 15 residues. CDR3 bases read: TGTGCCTGGATGGGAGGGACTCCTACTTACTATGGC. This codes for CAWMGGTPTYYG. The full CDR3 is CAWMGGTPTYYGYTF.

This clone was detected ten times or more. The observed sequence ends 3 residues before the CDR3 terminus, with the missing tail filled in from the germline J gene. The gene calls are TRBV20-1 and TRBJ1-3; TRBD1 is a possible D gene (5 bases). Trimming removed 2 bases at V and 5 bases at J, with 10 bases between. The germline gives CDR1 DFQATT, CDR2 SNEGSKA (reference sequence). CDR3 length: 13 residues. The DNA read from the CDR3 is TGCAGTGCTAGACAGGGAGGTAGAAACACC. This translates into CSARQGGRNT. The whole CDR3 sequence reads CSARQGGRNTIYF.

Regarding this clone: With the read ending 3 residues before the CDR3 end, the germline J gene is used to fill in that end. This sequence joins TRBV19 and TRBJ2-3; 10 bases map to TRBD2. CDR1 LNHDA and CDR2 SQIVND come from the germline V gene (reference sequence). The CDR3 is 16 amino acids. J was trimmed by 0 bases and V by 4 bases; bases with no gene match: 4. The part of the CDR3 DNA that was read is TGTGCCAGTAGTAGGACTAGCGGAGCGAGCACAGATACG. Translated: CASSRTSGASTDT. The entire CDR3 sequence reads CASSRTSGASTDTQYF.

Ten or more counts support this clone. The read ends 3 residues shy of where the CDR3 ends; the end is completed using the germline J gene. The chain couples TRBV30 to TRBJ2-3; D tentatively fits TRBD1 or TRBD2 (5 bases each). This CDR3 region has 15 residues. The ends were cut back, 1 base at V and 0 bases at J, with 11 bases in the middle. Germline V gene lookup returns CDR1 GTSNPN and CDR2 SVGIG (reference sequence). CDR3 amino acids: CAWSEGSTSTDTQYF. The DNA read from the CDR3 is TGTGCCTGGAGTGAGGGGAGTACTAGCACAGATACG.

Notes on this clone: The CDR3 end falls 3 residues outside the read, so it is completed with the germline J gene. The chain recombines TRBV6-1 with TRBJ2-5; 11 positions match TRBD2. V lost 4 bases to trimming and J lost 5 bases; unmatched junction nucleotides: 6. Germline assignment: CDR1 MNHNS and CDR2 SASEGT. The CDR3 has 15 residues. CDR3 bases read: TGTGCCAGCAGTGGACTAGCGGGAAAGCGGGAGACC. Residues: CASSGLAGKRET. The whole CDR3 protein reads CASSGLAGKRETQYF.

The CDR3 sequence is CASSRLAGGQETQYF. CDR3 DNA (partial): TGCGCCAGCAGCAGACTAGCGGGGGGCCAAGAGACC. J is TRBJ2-5 and V is TRBV5-1, with 13 bases lining up with TRBD2. The read ends 3 residues early relative to the CDR3; the germline J gene fills the gap. The CDR3 extends over 15 amino acids. With 4 bases clipped from V and 1 base from J, the junction kept 1 base outside the gene matches. Looked up from germline, CDR1 is SGHRS and CDR2 is YFSETQ.

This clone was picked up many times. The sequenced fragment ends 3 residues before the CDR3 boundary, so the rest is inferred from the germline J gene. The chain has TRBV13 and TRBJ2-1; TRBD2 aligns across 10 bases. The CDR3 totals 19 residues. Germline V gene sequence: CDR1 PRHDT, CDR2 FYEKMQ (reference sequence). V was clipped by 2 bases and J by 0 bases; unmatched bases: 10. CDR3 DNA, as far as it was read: TGTGCCAGCAGCTTATGGTGGCTAGCGGGAGAGGGCTCCTACAATGAG. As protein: CASSLWWLAGEGSYNE. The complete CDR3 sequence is CASSLWWLAGEGSYNEQFF.

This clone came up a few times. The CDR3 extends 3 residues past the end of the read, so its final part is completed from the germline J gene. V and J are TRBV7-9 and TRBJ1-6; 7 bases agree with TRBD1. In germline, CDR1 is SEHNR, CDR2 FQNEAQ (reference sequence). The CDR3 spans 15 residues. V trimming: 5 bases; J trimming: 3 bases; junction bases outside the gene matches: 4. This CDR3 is CASSRQGGYNSPLHF. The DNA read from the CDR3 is TGTGCCAGCAGCCGACAGGGAGGCTATAATTCACCC.

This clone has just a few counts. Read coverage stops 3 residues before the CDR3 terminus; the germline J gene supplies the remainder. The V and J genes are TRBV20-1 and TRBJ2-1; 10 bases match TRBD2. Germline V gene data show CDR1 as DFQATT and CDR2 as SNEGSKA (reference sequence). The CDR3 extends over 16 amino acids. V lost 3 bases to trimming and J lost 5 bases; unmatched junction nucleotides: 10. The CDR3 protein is CSASGAGGTLNNEQFF. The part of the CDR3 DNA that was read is TGCAGTGCTAGCGGAGCGGGAGGGACTCTTAACAATGAG.

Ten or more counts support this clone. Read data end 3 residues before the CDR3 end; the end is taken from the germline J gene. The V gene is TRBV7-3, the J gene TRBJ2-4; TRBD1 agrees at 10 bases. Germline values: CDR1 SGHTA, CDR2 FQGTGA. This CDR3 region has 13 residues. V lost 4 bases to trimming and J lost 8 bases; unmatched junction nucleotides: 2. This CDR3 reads CASSSGTGDIQYF. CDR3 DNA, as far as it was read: TGTGCCAGCAGCTCCGGGACAGGGGACATT.

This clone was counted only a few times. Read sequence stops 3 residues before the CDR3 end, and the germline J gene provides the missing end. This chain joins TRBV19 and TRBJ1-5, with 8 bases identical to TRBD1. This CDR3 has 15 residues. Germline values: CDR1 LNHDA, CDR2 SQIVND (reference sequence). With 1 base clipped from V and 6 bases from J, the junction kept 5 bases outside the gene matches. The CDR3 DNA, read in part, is TGTGCCAGTAGTATAGGTCCAGGGGGCGGTCAGCCC. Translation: CASSIGPGGGQP. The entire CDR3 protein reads CASSIGPGGGQPQHF.

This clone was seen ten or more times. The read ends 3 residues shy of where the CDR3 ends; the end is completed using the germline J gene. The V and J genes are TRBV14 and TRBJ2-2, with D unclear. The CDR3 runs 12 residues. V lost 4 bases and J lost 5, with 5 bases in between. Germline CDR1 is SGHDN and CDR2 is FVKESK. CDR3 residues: CASSPRTGELFF. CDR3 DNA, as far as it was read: TGTGCCAGCAGCCCGCGGACCGGGGAG.

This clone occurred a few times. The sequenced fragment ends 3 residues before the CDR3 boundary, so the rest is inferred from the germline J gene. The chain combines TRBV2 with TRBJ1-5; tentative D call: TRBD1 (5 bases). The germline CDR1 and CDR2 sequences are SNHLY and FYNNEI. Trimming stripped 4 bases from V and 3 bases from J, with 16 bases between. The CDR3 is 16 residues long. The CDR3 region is CASSVGGEGVNQPQHF. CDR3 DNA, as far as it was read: TGTGCCAGCAGTGTGGGGGGGGAAGGGGTCAATCAGCCC.

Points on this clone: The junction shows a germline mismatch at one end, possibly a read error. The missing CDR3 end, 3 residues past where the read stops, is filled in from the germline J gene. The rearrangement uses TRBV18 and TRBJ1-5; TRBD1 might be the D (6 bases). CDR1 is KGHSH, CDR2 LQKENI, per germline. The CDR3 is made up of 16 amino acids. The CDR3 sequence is CASPPQMAGVNQPQHF. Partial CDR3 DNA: TGTGCCAGCCCACCACAGATGGCAGGGGTCAATCAGCCC.

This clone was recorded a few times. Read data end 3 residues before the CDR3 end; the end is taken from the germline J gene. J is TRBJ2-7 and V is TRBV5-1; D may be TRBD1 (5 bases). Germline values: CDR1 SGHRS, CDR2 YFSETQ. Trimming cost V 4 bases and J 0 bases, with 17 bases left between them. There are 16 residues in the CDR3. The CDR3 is CASSHSQGIGSYEQYF. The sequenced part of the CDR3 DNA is TGCGCCAGCAGCCACTCCCAGGGAATAGGCTCCTACGAG.